This is a list of T cell receptor beta chains from one sample in a study of blood T cell repertoires in COVID-19. Data came from immunoSEQ multiplex PCR; TCRdb stores just in-frame clones and leaves some out. In the table there are some 360,000 clones, about 88% of which are singletons. The sample comprised PBMCs or T cells enriched from blood (not recorded which). Receptor source: a woman under 40 who had been exposed to COVID-19. Both conserved end residues are part of each CDR3. D genes are given only for firm matches. Some rows mark clone size as missing; the rest say once, few, many or name a class of expanded clone.

j_gene,abundance,v_gene,d_gene,CDR3nt,CDR3aa
TRBJ2-1,.,TRBV10-3,TRBD2,TGTGCCATCAGCCCTAGCGGGGACTACAATGAGCAGTTCTTC,CAISPSGDYNEQFF
TRBJ2-1,.,TRBV6-1,.,TGTGCCAGCAGTGACGAGACAGGAGCCCCCCGCAATGAGCAGTTCTTC,CASSDETGAPRNEQFF
TRBJ2-7,.,TRBV5-4,.,TGTGCCAGCAGCTTGGACCTGGGGTCCGGAGGCCACGAGCAGTACTTC,CASSLDLGSGGHEQYF
TRBJ2-2,few,TRBV19,TRBD1,TGTGCCAGTAGGGGACAGGCGTCTAGCACCGGGGAGCTGTTTTTT,CASRGQASSTGELFF
TRBJ2-3,.,TRBV7-3,TRBD1,TGTGCCAGCAGCCTCGGGACAGGCGACCTCACAGATACGCAGTATTTT,CASSLGTGDLTDTQYF
TRBJ2-1,.,TRBV19,TRBD2,TGTGCCAGTAGTGCTAGCGGAGTGGGGGGTGAGCAGTTCTTC,CASSASGVGGEQFF
TRBJ1-1,.,TRBV29-1,.,TGCAGCGTACTACCCGGGGACACTGAAGCTTTCTTT,CSVLPGDTEAFF
TRBJ1-2,.,TRBV2,.,TGTGCCAGCAGTGAAACAGGGCTGGGGCTCGATGGCTACACCTTC,CASSETGLGLDGYTF
TRBJ2-7,.,TRBV4-1,.,TGCGCCAGCAGCCAAGACCGAGACAACGCCTACGAGCAGTACTTC,CASSQDRDNAYEQYF
TRBJ2-7,few,TRBV6-2/TRBV6-3,.,TGTGCCAGCAGTTACCTCAAGACAGAGACCTACGAGCAGTACTTC,CASSYLKTETYEQYF
TRBJ2-2,.,TRBV9,TRBD2,TGTGCCAGCAGCGTAAGGGTCGTTGGTAGCGGGACGTCCGGGGAGCTGTTTTTT,CASSVRVVGSGTSGELFF
TRBJ2-1,.,TRBV5-1,TRBD2,TGCGCCAGCAGCCTAATTAGCGGGAGGGCGGGTGAGCAGTTCTTC,CASSLISGRAGEQFF
TRBJ2-3,.,TRBV20-1,TRBD2,TGCAGTGCCGGGGGGGCTAGTAGGCAGTATTTT,CSAGGASRQYF
TRBJ2-2,.,TRBV7-3,.,TGTGCCAGCAGTTTTGCAGTCGGGGAGCTGTTTTTT,CASSFAVGELFF
TRBJ1-3,.,TRBV27,.,TGTGCCAGCAGTTTAGACAGGACTTCTGGAAACACCATATATTTT,CASSLDRTSGNTIYF
TRBJ2-5,once,TRBV27,TRBD1,TGTGCCAGCAGTTCCCGGACAGGGTGGGTTGGGGAGACCCAGTACTTC,CASSSRTGWVGETQYF
TRBJ2-7,.,TRBV27,TRBD1,TGTGCCAGCAGTTACGACAGGGACCACGAGCAGTACTTC,CASSYDRDHEQYF
TRBJ1-6,.,TRBV7-8,TRBD1,TGTGCCAGCAGCGCGGGACAGCCCATCGTTGTTTCACCCCTCCACTTT,CASSAGQPIVVSPLHF
TRBJ1-2,.,TRBV9,.,TGTGCCAGCAGCGCCCAGAACTATGGCTACACCTTC,CASSAQNYGYTF
TRBJ1-1,few,TRBV28,.,TGTGCCAGCAGTTTCCTCGGCAGGGAAGCTTTCTTT,CASSFLGREAFF
TRBJ2-7,.,TRBV27,TRBD1,TGTGCCAGCAGTCCCCGGACAGGGCGGTACGAGCAGTACTTC,CASSPRTGRYEQYF
TRBJ1-5,few,TRBV20-1,.,TGCAGTGCTAGTCGGTCGGAGCCCCAGCATTTT,CSASRSEPQHF
TRBJ2-7,.,TRBV28,.,TGTGCCAGCAGTCCCCCTCTCCACGAGCAGTACTTC,CASSPPLHEQYF
TRBJ1-1,.,TRBV10-3,TRBD1,TGTGCCACCGGACAGGAAGCCATGAACACTGAAGCTTTCTTT,CATGQEAMNTEAFF
TRBJ2-7,.,TRBV27,TRBD1,TGTGCCAGCCCAAACGTCAACGGGACAGGGGGCGCCGGGTACTTC,CASPNVNGTGGAGYF
TRBJ2-5,.,TRBV10-3,.,TGTGCCATCAGTGTCGGGCAGGGCAAGGGAGAGACCCAGTACTTC,CAISVGQGKGETQYF
TRBJ1-4,.,TRBV5-1,TRBD1,TGCGCCAGCGGACGGGACAGTTATAATGAAAAACTGTTTTTT,CASGRDSYNEKLFF
TRBJ1-2,.,TRBV18,TRBD1,TGTGCCAGCTCACCTGGACAGGGAACTGGCTACACCTTC,CASSPGQGTGYTF
TRBJ2-1,few,TRBV3-1/TRBV3-2,.,TGTGCCAGCAGCCAGGCGGGGTTGGGGCAGTTCTTC,CASSQAGLGQFF
TRBJ1-3,.,TRBV3-1/TRBV3-2,TRBD1,TGTGCCAGCAGCCAACAGGGACAGGGGAGCGGAAACACCATATATTTT,CASSQQGQGSGNTIYF
TRBJ2-1,.,TRBV7-3,TRBD1,TGTGCCAGCAGCTACGACGACAGGGGATCCTACAATGAGCAGTTCTTC,CASSYDDRGSYNEQFF
TRBJ1-2,.,TRBV27,TRBD1,TGTGCCAGCAGTTTTGGGGACAGGGGGCCATACACCTTC,CASSFGDRGPYTF
TRBJ2-4,once,TRBV19,TRBD2,TGTGCCAGTAGTCCAACCGGGACTAGCGGCGCCAAAAACATTCAGTACTTC,CASSPTGTSGAKNIQYF
TRBJ2-6,many,TRBV19,.,TGTGCCAGTACTTCCGGCGAGGTATCCGGGGCCAACGTCCTGACTTTC,CASTSGEVSGANVLTF
TRBJ1-2,.,TRBV30,.,TGTGCCTGGAGGGAACCGGGACTCTATGGCTACACCTTC,CAWREPGLYGYTF
TRBJ1-3,.,TRBV2,.,TGTGCCAGCAGTCAACTGGCAGGTAGCTCTGGAAACACCATATATTTT,CASSQLAGSSGNTIYF
TRBJ2-5,.,TRBV28,TRBD1,TGTGCCAGCAGTCACGCCCCCGACAGGGCGGAGACCCAGTACTTC,CASSHAPDRAETQYF
TRBJ2-7,.,TRBV10-2,.,TGCGCCAGCAGTCCGAGTTTAACCTACGAGCAGTACTTC,CASSPSLTYEQYF
TRBJ1-5,.,TRBV18,.,TGTGCCAGCTCGTACACCGGGAAGACGGGGGGCAATCAGCCCCAGCATTTT,CASSYTGKTGGNQPQHF
TRBJ1-2,.,TRBV28,TRBD1,TGTGCCAGCAGCACGTGGGCGACAGGGAGGATGGATGGCTACACCTTC,CASSTWATGRMDGYTF
TRBJ1-2,.,TRBV5-6,TRBD1,TGTGCCAGCAGCCCGGGACAGCTCGTCTATGGCTACACCTTC,CASSPGQLVYGYTF
TRBJ1-1,once,TRBV19,TRBD1,TGTGCCAGTAGTCTCGGACAGGGTCAGAATATGTTCCCTGAAGCTTTCTTT,CASSLGQGQNMFPEAFF
TRBJ2-1,.,TRBV7-8,TRBD2,TGTGCCAGCAGAATAGCGGGAGTATCTAGTGAGCAGTTCTTC,CASRIAGVSSEQFF
TRBJ2-1,.,TRBV7-2,.,TGTGCCAGCAGTCAAAGCGCGGGGTTCGGTGAGCAGTTCTTC,CASSQSAGFGEQFF
TRBJ1-1,.,TRBV27,TRBD1,TGTGCCAGCAGTTTAAAGGGGACAGGGGACCTGAACACTGAAGCTTTCTTT,CASSLKGTGDLNTEAFF
TRBJ2-7,.,TRBV5-1,TRBD1,TGCGCCAGCAGCTCCCAAGGGACAGGGGAATACGAGCAGTACTTC,CASSSQGTGEYEQYF